The next 6 T cell receptor beta chains were all read from a single sample in a study of cytomegalovirus exposure and HLA in healthy donors. The PCR used 60 Vbeta and 13 Jbeta primers. Generated by immunoSEQ multiplex PCR, the TCRdb table keeps only in-frame clones and is missing some. Among some 140,000 clones listed, around 79% were seen once. Source material: PBMCs. The source is a female donor in good health and CMV-seronegative.

The V call is TRBV9, the J call TRBJ1-1; 9 bases match TRBD1. The CDR3 has 14 amino acids. Germline trimming cut 4 bases from V and 4 bases from J; bases unmatched to any gene: 5. The germline V gene has CDR1 SGDLS and CDR2 YYNGEE. The CDR3 nucleotides read TGTGCCAGCAGCCCTCGGACAGGGGCCACTGAAGCTTTCTTT. This translates into CASSPRTGATEAFF.

CDR3 in amino acids: CASSVTLSRASGRTDTQYF. CDR3 nucleotide sequence: TGTGCCAGCAGCGTAACATTGAGTCGGGCTAGCGGGAGAACAGATACGCAGTATTTT. The rearrangement joins TRBV9 to TRBJ2-3; 10 bases line up with TRBD2. The CDR3 has 19 amino acids. Germline V gene lookup returns CDR1 SGDLS and CDR2 YYNGEE. Trimming took 1 base from V and 3 from J; bases not matched to a gene: 14.

The chain uses TRBV6-5 and TRBJ2-3; D may be TRBD1 (6 bases). From germline, CDR1 is MNHEY and CDR2 SVGAGI. V lost 4 bases and J 4 bases, leaving 9 bases between the germline ends. The CDR3 runs to 13 residues. CDR3 DNA sequence: TGTGCCAGCAGTTCCCCAGGGGCAGATACGCAGTATTTT. Residues: CASSSPGADTQYF.

The chain combines TRBV18 with TRBJ2-2; D is undetermined. The germline gives CDR1 KGHSH, CDR2 LQKENI. The CDR3 length is 13 residues. Trimming cost V 1 base and J 6 bases, with 6 bases left between them. The CDR3 DNA is TGTGCCAGCTCACCACTAGATTCCGGGGAGCTGTTTTTT. Amino acid sequence: CASSPLDSGELFF.

V gene TRBV2 combines with J gene TRBJ2-7; 8 positions match TRBD2. Germline V gene sequence: CDR1 SNHLY, CDR2 FYNNEI. Trimming at V came to 6 bases and at J to 4 bases, leaving 5 bases not matched to a gene. The CDR3 contains 13 residues. This CDR3 is CASRVSGDYEQYF. Written as DNA, the CDR3 is TGTGCCAGCAGAGTTAGCGGGGATTACGAGCAGTACTTC.

J is TRBJ1-5 and V is TRBV7-9, with a tentative D call TRBD1 (5 bases). CDR3 size: 15 residues. Germline CDR1 SEHNR, CDR2 FQNEAQ (reference sequence). Trimming cost V 6 bases and J 3 bases, with 15 bases left between them. The CDR3 sequence is CASSLGGLLNQPQHF. The CDR3 nucleotides are TGTGCCAGCAGTCTCGGGGGGTTGCTCAATCAGCCCCAGCATTTT.